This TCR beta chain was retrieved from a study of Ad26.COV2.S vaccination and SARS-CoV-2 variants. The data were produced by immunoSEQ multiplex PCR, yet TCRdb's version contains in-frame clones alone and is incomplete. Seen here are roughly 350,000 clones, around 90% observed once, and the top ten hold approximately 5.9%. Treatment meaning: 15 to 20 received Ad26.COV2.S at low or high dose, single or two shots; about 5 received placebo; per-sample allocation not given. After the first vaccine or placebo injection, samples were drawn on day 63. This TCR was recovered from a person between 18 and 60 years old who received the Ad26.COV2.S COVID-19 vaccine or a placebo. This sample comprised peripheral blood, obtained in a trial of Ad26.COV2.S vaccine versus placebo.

The CDR3 is CAWSVGTGYEQYF. In DNA form, the CDR3 reads TGTGCCTGGAGCGTTGGGACAGGGTACGAGCAGTACTTC. This chain joins TRBV30 and TRBJ2-7, with 9 nucleotides matching TRBD1. V trimming: 3 bases; J trimming: 4 bases; junction bases outside the gene matches: 4. The germline CDR1 and CDR2 sequences are GTSNPN and SVGIG (reference sequence). The CDR3 is 13 residues long.